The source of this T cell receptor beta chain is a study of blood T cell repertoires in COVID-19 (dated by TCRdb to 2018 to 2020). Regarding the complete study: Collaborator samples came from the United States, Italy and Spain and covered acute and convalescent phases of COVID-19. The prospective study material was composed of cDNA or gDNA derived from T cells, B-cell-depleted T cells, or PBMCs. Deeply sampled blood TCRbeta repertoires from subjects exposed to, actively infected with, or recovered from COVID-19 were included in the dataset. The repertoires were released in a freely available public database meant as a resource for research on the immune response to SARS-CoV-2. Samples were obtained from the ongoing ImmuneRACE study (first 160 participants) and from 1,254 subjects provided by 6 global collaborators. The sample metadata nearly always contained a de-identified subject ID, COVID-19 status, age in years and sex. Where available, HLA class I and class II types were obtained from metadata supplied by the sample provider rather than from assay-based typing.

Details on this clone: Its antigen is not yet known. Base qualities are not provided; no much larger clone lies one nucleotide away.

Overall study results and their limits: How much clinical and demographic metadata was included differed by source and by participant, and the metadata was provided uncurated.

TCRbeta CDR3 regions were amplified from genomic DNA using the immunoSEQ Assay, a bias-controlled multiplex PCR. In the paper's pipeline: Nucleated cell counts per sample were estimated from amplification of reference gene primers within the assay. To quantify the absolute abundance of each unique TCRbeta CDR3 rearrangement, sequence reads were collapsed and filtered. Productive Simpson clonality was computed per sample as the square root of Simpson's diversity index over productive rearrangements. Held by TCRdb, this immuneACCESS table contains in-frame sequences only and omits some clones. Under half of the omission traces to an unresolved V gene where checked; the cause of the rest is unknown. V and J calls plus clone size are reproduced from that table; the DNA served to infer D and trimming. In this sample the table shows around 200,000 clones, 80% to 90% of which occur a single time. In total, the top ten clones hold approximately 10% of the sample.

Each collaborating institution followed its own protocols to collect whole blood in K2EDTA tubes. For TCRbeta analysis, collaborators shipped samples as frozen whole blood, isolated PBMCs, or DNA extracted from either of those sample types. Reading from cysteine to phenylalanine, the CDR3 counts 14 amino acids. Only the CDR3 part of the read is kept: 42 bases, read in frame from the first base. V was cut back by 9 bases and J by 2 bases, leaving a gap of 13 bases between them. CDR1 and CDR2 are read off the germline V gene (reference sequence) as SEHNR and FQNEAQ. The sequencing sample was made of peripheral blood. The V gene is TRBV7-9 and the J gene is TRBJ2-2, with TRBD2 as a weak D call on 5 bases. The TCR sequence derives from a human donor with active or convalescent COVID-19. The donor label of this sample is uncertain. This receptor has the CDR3 CARTGLANTGELFF. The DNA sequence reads TGTGCCAGGACCGGACTGGCTAACACCGGGGAGCTGTTTTTT.